The TCR beta chain described here comes from a study of cytomegalovirus exposure and HLA in healthy donors. Study background: The study placed around 80% of its 398 genotyped donors in the Caucasian-associated ancestry cluster.

Germline-derived CDR1 and CDR2 are SNHLY and FYNNEI. Trimming shortened V by 4 bases and J by 6 bases, and 11 bases separated the two germline ends. CDR3 length: 13 amino acids. Findings and caveats of the study: The study designated 150 to 200 TCR beta chains cytomegalovirus-associated.

In the PCR, 60 Vbeta and 13 Jbeta primers were used. Here immunoSEQ multiplex PCR was the method, and the copy in TCRdb shows in-frame clones only, minus some. This sample yields over 100,000 clones, of which approximately 76% are seen a single time; around 7.7% belongs to the top ten. A word on this clone: The antigen is undetermined.

The V gene is TRBV2, the J gene TRBJ2-3, with D perhaps matching TRBD1 (5 bases). The sample consisted of PBMCs. The receptor was derived from a man in his forties in good health and CMV-seronegative. The CDR3 DNA reads TGTGCCAGCAGTGTAGGGGTCGGGGATACGCAGTATTTT. Translating it yields CASSVGVGDTQYF.